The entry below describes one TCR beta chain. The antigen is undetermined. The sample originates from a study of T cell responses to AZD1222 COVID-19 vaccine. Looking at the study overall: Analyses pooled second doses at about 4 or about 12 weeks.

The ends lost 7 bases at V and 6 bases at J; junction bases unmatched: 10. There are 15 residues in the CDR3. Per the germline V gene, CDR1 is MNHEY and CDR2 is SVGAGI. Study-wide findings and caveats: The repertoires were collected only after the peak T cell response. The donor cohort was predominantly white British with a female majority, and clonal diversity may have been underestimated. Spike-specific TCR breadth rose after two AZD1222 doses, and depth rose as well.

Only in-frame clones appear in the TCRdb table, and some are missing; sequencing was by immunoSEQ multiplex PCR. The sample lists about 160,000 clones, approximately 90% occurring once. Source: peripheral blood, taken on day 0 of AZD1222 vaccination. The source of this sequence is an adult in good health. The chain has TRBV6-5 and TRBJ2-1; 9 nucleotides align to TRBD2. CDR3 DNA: TGTGCCAGCACCCTGTACGCGGGAGGGTTCAATGAGCAGTTCTTC. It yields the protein CASTLYAGGFNEQFF.